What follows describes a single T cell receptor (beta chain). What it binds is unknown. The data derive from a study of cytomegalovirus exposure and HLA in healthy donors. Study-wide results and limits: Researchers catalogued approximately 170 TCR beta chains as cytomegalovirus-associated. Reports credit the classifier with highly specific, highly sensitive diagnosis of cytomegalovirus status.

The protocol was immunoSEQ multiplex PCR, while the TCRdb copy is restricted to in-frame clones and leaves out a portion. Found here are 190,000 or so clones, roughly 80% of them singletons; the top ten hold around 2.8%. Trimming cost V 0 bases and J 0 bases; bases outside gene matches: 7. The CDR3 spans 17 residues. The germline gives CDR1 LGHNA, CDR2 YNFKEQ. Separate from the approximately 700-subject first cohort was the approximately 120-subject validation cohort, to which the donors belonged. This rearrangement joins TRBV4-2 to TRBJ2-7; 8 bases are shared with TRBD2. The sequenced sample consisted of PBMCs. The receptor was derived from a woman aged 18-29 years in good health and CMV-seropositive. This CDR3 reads CASSQDSSSGSSYEQYF. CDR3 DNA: TGTGCCAGCAGCCAAGACAGCAGCAGCGGGAGCTCCTACGAGCAGTACTTC.